The source of this T cell receptor (beta chain) is a study of cytomegalovirus exposure and HLA in healthy donors. PCR involved 60 Vbeta and 13 Jbeta primers. The repertoire was sequenced with immunoSEQ multiplex PCR; TCRdb's copy has only in-frame clones and lacks some. The data hold 75,000 to 100,000 clones, with around 78% observed a single time. Per the germline V gene, CDR1 is SEHNR and CDR2 is FQNEAQ (reference sequence). CDR3 length: 15 residues. V lost 1 base, J lost 1 base, and 3 bases stayed unmatched. Sequencing used PBMCs. This receptor was taken from a young man in good health and CMV-seronegative. The rearrangement uses TRBV7-9 and TRBJ1-1; TRBD1 agrees at 7 bases. This CDR3 reads CASSLGTGKNTEAFF. CDR3 nucleotide sequence: TGTGCCAGCAGCTTAGGGACAGGAAAGAACACTGAAGCTTTCTTT.